What follows is one T cell receptor beta chain and its context. Its antigen is currently unknown. The sample belongs to a study of Graves' ophthalmopathy and Graves' hyperthyroidism. Overall study findings and caveats: Its predictions of ophthalmopathy progression gave the model 70.59% sensitivity and almost 75% specificity.

Using RNA transcripts, the TCR beta CDR3 regions were amplified. HTBI-primed RT-PCR formed the first round, and a multiplex PCR formed the second. TCRdb redid the calling of the multiplex PCR reads with MiXCR, one entry per CDR3 protein. The profile covers about half a million distinct CDR3 sequences, with around 14% appearing a single time and 8% to 10% taken by the ten largest. Germline V gene data show CDR1 as DFQATT and CDR2 as SNEGSKA (reference sequence). The CDR3 is 10 amino acids. The TCR was taken from a woman under 40 with Graves' ophthalmopathy. The gene calls are TRBV20-1 and TRBJ2-5; D is unresolved. Sequencing used blood. CDR3 nucleotides: TGCAGCTCGTACGCAGAGACCCAGTACTTC. Its protein is CSSYAETQYF.